In its sample, the clone carrying this T cell receptor (beta chain) was seen a few times. As yet, its antigen is unknown. This sample is part of a study of CD8 T cells in ankylosing spondylitis. Study results and limitations: As reported, disease-linked clones showed significant enrichment in matched ankylosing spondylitis synovial fluid. Typical of ankylosing spondylitis blood, it appeared, was a TCR beta motif of seven to nine highly homologous variants.

CDR3 length equals 16 residues. J gave up 2 bases and V 4 bases, and 8 bases lay outside the gene matches. Germline V gene lookup returns CDR1 SGHVS and CDR2 FQNEAQ. One entry per CDR3 protein, called by TCRdb with MiXCR from the 5' RACE reads. Of about 840,000 distinct CDR3 sequences in the sample, 10% to 15% were seen once. The sample comprised blood, either unsorted or a sorted T cell fraction (not recorded which). V gene TRBV7-8 combines with J gene TRBJ2-3; 8 bases agree with TRBD2. The TCR sequence derives from a male donor with ankylosing spondylitis. DNA for the CDR3: TGTGCCAGCAGCTCTACATGGCGGGGGGACACAGATACGCAGTATTTT. This codes for CASSSTWRGDTDTQYF.